These 9 T cell receptor beta chains were sequenced from one sample in a study of cytomegalovirus exposure and HLA in healthy donors. PCR involved 60 Vbeta and 13 Jbeta primers. Method: immunoSEQ multiplex PCR; TCRdb's copy keeps in-frame clones and lacks some. Among around 150,000 clones listed, roughly 80% were seen once. What was sequenced was PBMCs. The source is a woman aged 25 to 39 in good health and CMV-seropositive.

The chain combines TRBV11-2 with TRBJ1-2; D might be TRBD1 (6 bases). The germline V gene has CDR1 SGHAT and CDR2 FQNNGV. V lost 2 bases to trimming and J lost 6 bases, with 13 bases between them. The CDR3 length is 14 residues. The CDR3 region has the DNA TGTGCCAGCAGCTTATGGTACAGGGTAAATGGCTACACCTTC. Protein: CASSLWYRVNGYTF. The full variable domain, in which reference TRBV11-2 and TRBJ1-2 provide the parts outside the CDR3, is EAGVAQSPRYKIIEKRQSVAFWCNPISGHATLYWYQQILGQGPKLLIQFQNNGVVDDSQLPKDRFSAERLKGVDSTLKIQPAKLEDSAVYLCASSLWYRVNGYTFGSGTRLTVV.

The V gene is TRBV4-3, the J gene TRBJ1-1; the match to TRBD1 covers 9 bases. This CDR3 has 13 amino acids. The germline CDR1 and CDR2 sequences are LGHNA and YSLEER. With V trimmed by 3 bases and J by 5 bases, 1 base remained unmatched. The CDR3: CASSHGTGTEAFF. The CDR3 coding sequence is TGCGCCAGCAGCCATGGGACAGGGACTGAAGCTTTCTTT.

The chain's CDR3 is CASSYVGRTGELFF. CDR3 sequence (DNA): TGTGCCAGCAGTTACGTCGGGAGGACCGGGGAGCTGTTTTTT. The rearrangement uses TRBV6-5 and TRBJ2-2, with TRBD2 matching over 7 bases. CDR1 is MNHEY and CDR2 is SVGAGI in the germline V gene. The CDR3 is 14 residues long. V lost 2 bases and J lost 5; bases outside the gene matches: 2.

The chain carries TRBV10-1 and TRBJ1-1; D is undetermined. Germline V lookup: CDR1 WNHNN, CDR2 SYGVQD (reference sequence). V dropped 6 bases and J dropped 10 bases, with 33 bases sitting between them. CDR3 length equals 18 residues. The CDR3 region has the DNA TGCGCCAGCAGCCCCAAGCCGACGACTCGGGGTCTCGTAGAGGGAGCTTTCTTT. Its protein product is CASSPKPTTRGLVEGAFF.

The chain uses TRBV7-9 and TRBJ1-1; tentatively, D is TRBD1 (5 bases). Germline CDR1 SEHNR, CDR2 FQNEAQ (reference sequence). Trimming removed 1 base at V and 3 bases at J, with 12 bases between. The CDR3 spans 15 residues. CDR3 nucleotide sequence: TGTGCCAGCAGCTTAGGCGCGGCGGGGGACACTGAAGCTTTCTTT. Its translation is CASSLGAAGDTEAFF.

The rearrangement uses TRBV5-1 and TRBJ2-1; D is perhaps TRBD2 (5 bases). The CDR3 loop spans 15 amino acids. Germline V gene lookup returns CDR1 SGHRS and CDR2 YFSETQ. Trimming left V 4 bases short and J 8 bases short, with 19 bases between. In DNA form, the CDR3 reads TGCGCCAGCAGCGCCCCGGGAACGGGGAACGATGAGCAGTTCTTC. Translating gives CASSAPGTGNDEQFF.

The genes are TRBV7-2 and TRBJ2-5; TRBD2 aligns across 13 bases. Near its end, the DNA agrees better with TRBJ2-7, so the J call may be wrong. The V gene's germline CDR1 is SGHTA and CDR2 FQGNSA. The CDR3 runs 17 residues. The CDR3 protein is CASSSPTSGGARYEQYF. The CDR3, as DNA: TGTGCCAGCAGCTCTCCTACTAGCGGGGGGGCCAGGTACGAGCAGTACTTC.

The chain employs TRBV4-3 and TRBJ2-7; 10 nucleotides agree with TRBD2. The V segment lost 0 bases and the J segment 6 bases; nucleotides outside the gene matches: 8. Germline CDR1 LGHNA, CDR2 YSLEER. The CDR3 length is 16 residues. The CDR3 nucleotides are TGCGCCAGCAGCCAAGAAGTGGCTAGCGGGGGAGGCGAGCAGTACTTC. This translates into CASSQEVASGGGEQYF.

This clone was found once. This chain connects TRBV13 to TRBJ1-2; 9 bases align to TRBD1. The CDR3 has 16 amino acids. J was trimmed by 6 bases and V by 5 bases; bases with no gene match: 13. Germline CDR1 PRHDT, CDR2 FYEKMQ (reference sequence). The CDR3 spells CASSLGTGWESDGYTF. The CDR3 region has the DNA TGTGCCAGCAGCCTCGGGACAGGGTGGGAGTCGGATGGCTACACCTTC.